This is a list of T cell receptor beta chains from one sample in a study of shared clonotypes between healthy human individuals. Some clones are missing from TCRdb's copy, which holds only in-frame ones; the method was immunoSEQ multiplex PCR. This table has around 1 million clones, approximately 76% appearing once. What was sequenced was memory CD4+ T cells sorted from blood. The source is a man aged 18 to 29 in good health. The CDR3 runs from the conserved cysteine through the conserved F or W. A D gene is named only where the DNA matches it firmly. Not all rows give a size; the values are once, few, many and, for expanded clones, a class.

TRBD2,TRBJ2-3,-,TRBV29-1,CSVEALSGSRSSFSTDTQYF,TGCAGCGTGGAGGCCCTAAGCGGGAGCCGCTCGTCGTTTAGCACAGATACGCAGTATTTT
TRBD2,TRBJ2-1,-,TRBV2,CASSGLAGAREQFF,TGTGCCAGTTCAGGACTAGCGGGGGCCAGGGAGCAGTTCTTC
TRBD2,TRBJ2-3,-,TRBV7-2,CASSLNGRATDTQYF,TGTGCCAGCAGCTTAAACGGGAGGGCTACAGATACGCAGTATTTT
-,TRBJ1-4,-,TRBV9,CASKPGPGSEKLFF,TGTGCCAGCAAACCGGGACCCGGGTCGGAAAAACTGTTTTTT
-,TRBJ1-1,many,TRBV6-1,CASSEGQLGGTEAFF,TGTGCCAGCAGTGAAGGACAGCTTGGGGGCACTGAAGCTTTCTTT
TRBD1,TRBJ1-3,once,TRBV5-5,CASSWGQGMGNTIYF,TGTGCCAGCAGCTGGGGACAGGGGATGGGAAACACCATATATTTT
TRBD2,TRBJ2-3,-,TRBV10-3,CAISPSTGLAGTLYTDTQYF,TGTGCCATCAGTCCATCAACGGGACTAGCGGGGACACTATACACAGATACGCAGTATTTT
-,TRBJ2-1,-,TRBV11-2,CASSPLLAHNEQFF,TGTGCCAGCAGCCCCTTACTAGCCCACAATGAGCAGTTCTTC
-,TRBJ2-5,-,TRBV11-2,CASSLQGFGTQYF,TGTGCCAGCAGTCTACAGGGTTTTGGGACCCAGTACTTC
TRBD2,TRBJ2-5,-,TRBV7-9,CASSSRSPSSGGAETQYF,TGTGCCAGCAGCTCTAGGTCCCCCTCAAGCGGGGGAGCAGAGACCCAGTACTTC
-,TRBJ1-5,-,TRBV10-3,CAISDGRLAQHF,TGTGCCATCAGTGATGGTAGGTTGGCCCAGCATTTT
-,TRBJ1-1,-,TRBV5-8,CASTVGRVAREAFF,TGTGCCAGCACCGTGGGGAGGGTCGCACGTGAAGCTTTCTTT
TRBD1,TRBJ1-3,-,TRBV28,CASSLTGGGSGNTIYF,TGTGCCAGCAGTTTAACAGGGGGCGGTTCTGGAAACACCATATATTTT
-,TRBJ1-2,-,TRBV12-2,CASRLVGKGYGYTF,TGTGCAAGTCGCTTAGTCGGGAAGGGCTATGGCTACACCTTC
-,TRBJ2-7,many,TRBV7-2,CASSLGWANEQYF,TGTGCCAGCAGCTTAGGGTGGGCGAACGAGCAGTACTTC
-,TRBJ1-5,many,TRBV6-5,CASSSSNHQPQHF,TGTGCCAGCAGTTCGTCAAATCATCAGCCCCAGCATTTT
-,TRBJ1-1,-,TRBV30,CAWKRIYTEAFF,TGTGCCTGGAAGCGGATATACACTGAAGCTTTCTTT
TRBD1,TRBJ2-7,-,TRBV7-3,CASSLAGTGSFHEQYF,TGTGCCAGCAGCTTAGCTGGGACAGGTTCGTTTCACGAGCAGTACTTC
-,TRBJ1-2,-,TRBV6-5,CASSYSTGGGYTF,TGTGCCAGCAGTTACTCGACAGGAGGCGGCTACACCTTC
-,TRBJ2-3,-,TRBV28,CASATDRGADTQYF,TGTGCCAGTGCGACGGACCGCGGGGCAGATACGCAGTATTTT
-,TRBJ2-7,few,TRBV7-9,CASSSGEYEQYF,TGTGCCAGCAGCTCAGGGGAATACGAGCAGTACTTC
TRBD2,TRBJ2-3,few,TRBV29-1,CSVGGGSTDTQYF,TGCAGCGTTGGCGGGGGGAGCACAGATACGCAGTATTTT
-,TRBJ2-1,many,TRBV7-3,CASSLAGAFSNEQFF,TGTGCCAGCAGCTTAGCGGGGGCCTTTTCTAATGAGCAGTTCTTC
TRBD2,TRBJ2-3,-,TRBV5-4,CASSFGSGRGADTQYF,TGTGCCAGCAGCTTCGGTTCCGGGAGGGGAGCAGATACGCAGTATTTT
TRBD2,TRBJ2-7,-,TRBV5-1,CASSLATSGSGYEQYF,TGCGCCAGCAGCTTGGCTACTAGCGGGAGCGGGTACGAGCAGTACTTC
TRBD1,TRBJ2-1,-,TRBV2,CASRIRTGGGEQFF,TGTGCCAGCAGGATCAGGACAGGGGGCGGTGAGCAGTTCTTC
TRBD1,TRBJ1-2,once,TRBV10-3,CAISETGGEGGYTF,TGTGCCATCAGCGAGACAGGGGGCGAGGGTGGCTACACCTTC
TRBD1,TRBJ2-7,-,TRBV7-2,CASSLALLWDSTYEQYF,TGTGCCAGCAGCTTAGCTTTGCTGTGGGACAGTACCTACGAGCAGTACTTC
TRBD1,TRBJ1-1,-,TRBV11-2,CASSPGQGMTEAFF,TGTGCCAGCAGCCCCGGACAGGGTATGACTGAAGCTTTCTTT
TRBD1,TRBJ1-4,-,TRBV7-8,CASSLAGTGGIEKLFF,TGTGCCAGCAGCTTAGCAGGGACAGGGGGCATTGAAAAACTGTTTTTT
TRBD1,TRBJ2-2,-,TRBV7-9,CASRATGGNTGELFF,TGTGCCAGCAGAGCGACAGGGGGAAACACCGGGGAGCTGTTTTTT
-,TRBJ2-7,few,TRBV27,CASSLKGAHYEQYF,TGTGCCAGCAGTTTAAAAGGGGCCCACTACGAGCAGTACTTC
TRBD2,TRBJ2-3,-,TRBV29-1,CSVRVAGDTQYF,TGCAGCGTCCGGGTAGCGGGAGATACGCAGTATTTT
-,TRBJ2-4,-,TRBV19,CAARGAANIQYF,TGTGCCGCCAGGGGAGCGGCGAACATTCAGTACTTC
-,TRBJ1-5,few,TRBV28,CASRLQNQPQHF,TGTGCCAGCAGACTGCAAAATCAGCCCCAGCATTTT
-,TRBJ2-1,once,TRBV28,CASSSAEIHNEQFF,TGTGCCAGCAGTTCCGCGGAGATACACAATGAGCAGTTCTTC
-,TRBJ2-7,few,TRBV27,CASSSGFGRYEQYF,TGTGCCAGCAGCTCGGGGTTCGGTCGCTACGAGCAGTACTTC
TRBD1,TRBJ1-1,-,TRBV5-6,CASSFPGQGAGTEAFF,TGTGCCAGCAGCTTCCCGGGACAGGGGGCAGGGACTGAAGCTTTCTTT
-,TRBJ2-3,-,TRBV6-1,CASSEDGDTQYF,TGTGCCAGCTCGGAAGACGGAGATACGCAGTATTTT
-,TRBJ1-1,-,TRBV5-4,CASSSLSQLNTEAFF,TGTGCCAGCAGCTCCCTCAGTCAGTTGAACACTGAAGCTTTCTTT
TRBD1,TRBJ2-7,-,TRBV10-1,CASSESLGTGGSYEQYF,TGCGCCAGCAGTGAGTCGTTGGGGACAGGGGGCTCCTACGAGCAGTACTTC
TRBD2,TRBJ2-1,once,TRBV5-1,CASSPWGLAGDEQFF,TGCGCCAGCAGCCCCTGGGGACTAGCGGGGGATGAGCAGTTCTTC
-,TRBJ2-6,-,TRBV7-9,CASSRGSGANVLTF,TGTGCCAGCAGCCGCGGCTCTGGGGCCAACGTCCTGACTTTC
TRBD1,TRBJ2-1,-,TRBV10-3,CAISEDRALYNEQFF,TGTGCCATCAGTGAGGACAGGGCTCTCTACAATGAGCAGTTCTTC